These 11 T cell receptor beta chains came from one sample sequenced in a study of OX40 agonist ivuxolimab in advanced cancers. The protocol used for the library was the immunoSEQ multiplex PCR assay. TCRdb carries this immuneACCESS record with in-frame sequences only. Its versions omit some clonotypes, under half of them owing to an unresolved V gene in the studies checked, with the rest unexplained. Within this sample are some 84,000 clones, with roughly nine tenths of them counted one time only. The biggest ten clones account for 0.15% to 0.2% of the sample. The source material was CD4+ or CD8+ T cells sorted from blood, sampled in a trial of the OX40 agonist ivuxolimab. The receptors originated from an adult with an advanced solid tumor such as melanoma, head and neck, liver or kidney cancer.

The genes are TRBV7-3 and TRBJ2-1; D may be TRBD2 (6 bases). V shed 5 bases and J shed 8 bases, with 13 bases lying between them. Germline values: CDR1 SGHTA, CDR2 FQGTGA. The CDR3 consists of 13 residues. CDR3 DNA sequence: TGTGCCAGCAGCACCCGGGGAGGCGATGAGCAGTTCTTC. It encodes CASSTRGGDEQFF.

This chain connects TRBV30 to TRBJ1-5; D is perhaps TRBD1 (6 bases). Germline V CDR1 and CDR2: GTSNPN, SVGIG (reference sequence). The V end lost 2 bases, the J end lost 4 bases, and 9 bases lay between the germline ends. This CDR3 has 13 amino acids. The CDR3 protein is CAWSPQGNQPQHF. As DNA, the CDR3 is TGTGCCTGGAGTCCACAGGGTAATCAGCCCCAGCATTTT.

J is TRBJ1-2 and V is TRBV6-6, with TRBD1 matching over 8 bases. Germline V gene lookup returns CDR1 MNHNY and CDR2 SVGAGI (reference sequence). V was pared by 5 bases and J by 6 bases, with 2 bases of the junction left unmatched. The CDR3 consists of 12 residues. This CDR3 reads CASSKQGDGYTF. The CDR3, as DNA: TGTGCCAGCAGTAAACAGGGGGATGGCTACACCTTC.

The chain links TRBV5-1 to TRBJ2-3, with 7 bases matching TRBD1. CDR1 is SGHRS and CDR2 is YFSETQ in the germline V gene. V gave up 2 bases and J gave up 4 bases; unmatched junction bases: 4. The CDR3 extends over 14 amino acids. The CDR3 DNA is TGCGCCAGCAGCTTACAGGGGATTGCAGATACGCAGTATTTT. It translates to CASSLQGIADTQYF.

The chain has TRBV18 and TRBJ1-1, with 8 bases aligning to TRBD1. The V gene's germline CDR1 is KGHSH and CDR2 LQKENI. The CDR3 loop spans 17 amino acids. V dropped 3 bases and J dropped 0; count of bases not matched to a gene: 9. The CDR3 reads CASSPLGQAALNTEAFF. CDR3 DNA: TGTGCCAGCTCACCTCTGGGACAGGCAGCCCTGAACACTGAAGCTTTCTTT.

V gene TRBV7-6 combines with J gene TRBJ2-3, with 8 bases matching TRBD2. With 5 bases clipped from V and 0 bases from J, the junction kept 7 bases outside the gene matches. In germline, CDR1 is SGHVS, CDR2 FNYEAQ. This CDR3 spans 16 amino acids. For the CDR3, the DNA is TGTGCCAGCAGCCACACTAGCGGCTATAGCACAGATACGCAGTATTTT. As protein: CASSHTSGYSTDTQYF.

The J gene is TRBJ1-2, the V gene TRBV4-3, with D unclear. CDR3 length: 15 residues. Trimming cost V 0 bases and J 5 bases, with 13 bases left between them. Germline assignment: CDR1 LGHNA and CDR2 YSLEER. The CDR3 coding sequence is TGCGCCAGCAGCCAAGATCAGGCCCGCCTGTATGGCTACACCTTC. This codes for CASSQDQARLYGYTF.

The rearrangement uses TRBV7-6 and TRBJ2-3, with D unclear. Germline-derived CDR1 and CDR2 are SGHVS and FNYEAQ. The CDR3 spans 14 residues. The V and J ends lost 5 bases and 4 bases respectively, with 13 bases between them. CDR3 bases: TGTGCCAGCAGCCCGATAGGTAACCCAGATACGCAGTATTTT. Amino acids: CASSPIGNPDTQYF.

The V and J genes are TRBV2 and TRBJ2-2, with D unclear. This CDR3 is 13 amino acids long. V was pared by 4 bases and J by 5 bases, with 8 bases between. Germline V gene lookup returns CDR1 SNHLY and CDR2 FYNNEI. CDR3 nucleotide sequence: TGTGCCAGCAGTGGTCGGTGGACCGGGGAGCTGTTTTTT. Residues: CASSGRWTGELFF.

The gene calls are TRBV5-4 and TRBJ2-7; 7 bases agree with TRBD1. Germline-derived CDR1 and CDR2 are SGHNT and YYREEE (reference sequence). With 3 bases clipped from V and 0 bases from J, the junction kept 6 bases outside the gene matches. CDR3 size: 15 residues. The CDR3 protein is CASSSQGNLSYEQYF. In DNA, the CDR3 is TGTGCCAGCAGCTCACAGGGGAACCTCTCCTACGAGCAGTACTTC.

V and J are TRBV11-3 and TRBJ2-1; possibly TRBD2 for D (5 bases). The ends were cut back, 1 base at V and 7 bases at J, with 14 bases in the middle. From germline, CDR1 is SGHNT and CDR2 YENEEA. This CDR3 is 15 amino acids long. The CDR3 is CASSLGSSRRNEQFF. The CDR3 DNA follows: TGTGCCAGCAGCTTAGGGTCGAGCAGGAGGAATGAGCAGTTCTTC.